The clone carrying this T cell receptor (beta chain) was detected only a few times. CDR3 length equals 13 residues. V was pared by 6 bases and J by 8 bases, with 11 bases between. MiXCR, run by TCRdb on the 5' RACE reads, gives a single entry per CDR3 protein. The sample carries 60,000 to 65,000 distinct CDR3 sequences, about 22% recorded once. The gene calls are TRBV12-3 or TRBV12-4 and TRBJ1-6, with D unresolved. This receptor was taken from a female donor with breast cancer. Sequenced material: memory CD4+ T cells sorted from a lymph node. Indicated subset: memory CD4+ T cells, CD4+CD45RO+CD25-. Written as DNA, the CDR3 is TGTGCCAGCAGCTCAACGAGCGATTCACCCCTCCACTTT. This encodes CASSSTSDSPLHF.